This TCR beta chain stems from a study of blood T cell repertoires in COVID-19. Background on the study: Italy, Spain and the United States were the sources of the convalescent and acute COVID-19 samples. The analysed material was cDNA or gDNA that came from T cells, B-cell-depleted T cells, or PBMCs.

CDR3 length: 14 residues. Germline V gene lookup returns CDR1 KGHSH and CDR2 LQKENI. The V end lost 2 bases, the J end lost 7 bases, and 9 bases lay between the germline ends. Study processing details: Scientists estimated how many nucleated cells there were by amplifying reference gene primers. Data came from immunoSEQ multiplex PCR; TCRdb stores just in-frame clones and leaves some out. That table supplies the V and J calls and clone size; D and trimming were determined from the DNA. The sample shows 100,000 to 150,000 clones, 85% of them seen only once. The chain links TRBV18 to TRBJ1-6, with D possibly matching TRBD1 (5 bases). Specimen: peripheral blood. This receptor was taken from a man older than 75 with active or convalescent COVID-19. The CDR3 sequence is CASSPRDLNSPLHF. The CDR3 bases are TGTGCCAGCTCACCAAGGGACTTAAATTCACCCCTCCACTTT.